The 15 T cell receptor beta chains presented below share a single source sample, sequenced in a study of blood T cell repertoires in COVID-19. Profiled with immunoSEQ multiplex PCR; TCRdb holds only in-frame clones, not every one. Counted here are approximately 290,000 clones, approximately 90% occurring once; the ten biggest clones make up around 0.8%. The sequencing sample was made of peripheral blood. Every receptor here comes from a man under 40 with acute or convalescent COVID-19.

The J gene is TRBJ2-1, the V gene TRBV7-9; 12 bases agree with TRBD2. With 1 base clipped from V and 7 bases from J, the junction kept 5 bases outside the gene matches. The CDR3 has 16 residues. Germline CDR1 is SEHNR and CDR2 is FQNEAQ (reference sequence). The CDR3 coding sequence is TGTGCCAGCAGCTTAGTTTCTAGCGGGAGGGCTAATGAGCAGTTCTTC. This sequence encodes CASSLVSSGRANEQFF. Variable domain in full (rest from reference TRBV7-9 and TRBJ2-1): DTGVSQNPRHKITKRGQNVTFRCDPISEHNRLYWYRQTLGQGPEFLTYFQNEAQLEKSRLLSDRFSAERPKGSFSTLEIQRTEQGDSAMYLCASSLVSSGRANEQFFGPGTRLTVL.

The chain links TRBV28 to TRBJ2-7; D remains ambiguous. CDR3 length equals 12 residues. Germline V gives CDR1 MDHEN, CDR2 SYDVKM. The germline V and J ends were trimmed by 7 bases and 2 bases, with 9 bases remaining between them. The CDR3 DNA sequence: TGTGCCAGCACCGAAGCAACCTACGAGCAGTACTTC. Its protein is CASTEATYEQYF.

The chain links TRBV7-9 to TRBJ1-3; tentative D call: TRBD1 (5 bases). From germline, CDR1 is SEHNR and CDR2 FQNEAQ (reference sequence). The CDR3 extends over 15 amino acids. Trimming pared 3 bases from V and 3 bases from J, leaving 12 bases between. The CDR3 bases are TGTGCCAGCAGCTTGGAACAGGTTGTTGGAAACACCATATATTTT. Translating gives CASSLEQVVGNTIYF.

CDR3 DNA: TGTGCCAGCAGCGTAGGTCCCGGGGTGGTCGAGCAGTTCTTC. It is translated as CASSVGPGVVEQFF. This chain connects TRBV9 to TRBJ2-1; D is possibly TRBD2 (5 bases). The CDR3 totals 14 residues. Germline V gene lookup returns CDR1 SGDLS and CDR2 YYNGEE. V was cut by 0 bases and J by 10 bases, with 14 bases left in between.

This clone occurred once. The chain employs TRBV28 and TRBJ1-2; perhaps TRBD1 as D (5 bases). Germline lookup yields CDR1 MDHEN and CDR2 SYDVKM. The CDR3 sequence is 15 residues long. V was clipped by 6 bases and J by 2 bases, with 16 bases between them. CDR3 residues: CASSPGMAGNYGYTF. CDR3 nucleotides: TGTGCCAGCAGCCCAGGGATGGCAGGAAACTATGGCTACACCTTC.

The chain couples TRBV4-1 to TRBJ2-1; a possible D gene is TRBD1 (6 bases). Per germline, CDR1 MGHRA and CDR2 YSYEKL. The CDR3 runs to 15 residues. V gave up 0 bases and J gave up 9 bases, with 15 bases separating them. CDR3 in amino acids: CASSQEQGLGLEQFF. The CDR3 DNA follows: TGCGCCAGCAGCCAAGAACAGGGTCTAGGACTTGAGCAGTTCTTC.

The CDR3 DNA reads as TGTGCCAGCAGCTCTCCCGGGACTATGGCTTTCTTT. Its translation: CASSSPGTMAFF. This sequence joins TRBV5-4 and TRBJ1-1; a possible D gene is TRBD1 (5 bases). Germline loops: CDR1 SGHNT, CDR2 YYREEE (reference sequence). The V and J ends lost 3 bases and 11 bases respectively, with 14 bases between them. The CDR3 extends over 12 amino acids.

The rearrangement uses TRBV6-5 and TRBJ1-4, with D possibly being TRBD1 (5 bases). The V gene's germline CDR1 is MNHEY and CDR2 SVGAGI. Trimming cost V 4 bases and J 4 bases, with 10 bases left between them. The CDR3 sequence is 14 residues long. In nucleotides, the CDR3 is TGTGCCAGCAGTTCGACAGCTAGTAATGAAAAACTGTTTTTT. Translated: CASSSTASNEKLFF.

The chain joins TRBV28 to TRBJ1-6; D unclear. Trimming took off 0 bases at V and 10 bases at J, with 10 bases between the two ends. CDR3 length equals 14 residues. Germline lookup yields CDR1 MDHEN and CDR2 SYDVKM. CDR3 DNA sequence: TGTGCCAGCAGTTTATGGACACCCAACTCACCCCTCCACTTT. Amino acids: CASSLWTPNSPLHF.

The chain combines TRBV7-8 with TRBJ2-7; the D gene is possibly TRBD2 (6 bases). CDR1 SGHVS and CDR2 FQNEAQ come from the germline V gene. The CDR3 totals 14 residues. Trimming pared 5 bases from V and 2 bases from J, leaving 13 bases between. The CDR3 bases are TGTGCCAGCAGCCCTACGGGGGTTCCCTACGAGCAGTACTTC. This gives the protein CASSPTGVPYEQYF. Filled out from reference TRBV7-8 and TRBJ2-7, the complete variable domain reads GAGVSQSPRYKVAKRGQDVALRCDPISGHVSLFWYQQALGQGPEFLTYFQNEAQLDKSGLPSDRFFAERPEGSVSTLKIQRTQQEDSAVYLCASSPTGVPYEQYFGPGTRLTVT.

The gene calls are TRBV27 and TRBJ2-1, with 11 bases that match TRBD1. The CDR3 contains 15 residues. Germline V lookup: CDR1 MNHEY, CDR2 SMNVEV (reference sequence). V was clipped by 5 bases and J by 7 bases; unmatched bases: 7. CDR3: CASSLGTGGLNEQFF. In DNA, the CDR3 is TGTGCCAGCAGTCTCGGGACAGGGGGACTGAATGAGCAGTTCTTC.

This chain connects TRBV18 to TRBJ1-6; D remains unclear. Per germline, CDR1 KGHSH and CDR2 LQKENI. The length of the CDR3 is 16 residues. The V and J ends lost 1 base and 6 bases respectively, with 13 bases between them. The CDR3 coding sequence is TGTGCCAGCTCACCACTCCCTAGGAATATTAATTCACCCCTCCACTTT. Protein sequence: CASSPLPRNINSPLHF.

V is TRBV6-5 and J is TRBJ2-7; 7 bases line up with TRBD1. The CDR3 covers 13 residues. Germline CDR1 and CDR2: MNHEY and SVGAGI. The V and J ends lost 5 bases and 5 bases, in that order; junction bases with no gene match: 6. CDR3 sequence: CASSPQGRHEQYF. Here the CDR3 DNA reads TGTGCCAGCAGTCCACAGGGGAGACACGAGCAGTACTTC.

This clone was found a few times. The chain employs TRBV7-3 and TRBJ1-1; 9 nucleotides line up with TRBD1. This CDR3 contains 15 residues. Germline lookup yields CDR1 SGHTA and CDR2 FQGTGA. V shed 5 bases and J 4 bases; nucleotides not matched to a gene: 8. This CDR3 is CASSGGTGRGTEAFF. The CDR3, as DNA: TGTGCCAGCAGCGGAGGGACAGGGAGGGGCACTGAAGCTTTCTTT.

The genes are TRBV19 and TRBJ2-1; 9 bases fit TRBD1. Losses at the gene ends were 6 bases for V and 4 bases for J; bases not matched to a gene: 7. This CDR3 contains 15 residues. CDR1 LNHDA and CDR2 SQIVND come from the germline V gene (reference sequence). CDR3 amino acids: CASSTSGTGYNEQFF. The CDR3 DNA is TGTGCCAGTAGCACCTCCGGGACAGGGTACAATGAGCAGTTCTTC.